This T cell receptor (beta chain) was captured in a study of shared clonotypes between healthy human individuals. It was CD45RO-negative cells, positively selected for CCR7, that made up naive CD8 cells, with terminally differentiated effector memory CD45RA+ cells excluded. The assay was immunoSEQ multiplex PCR, and TCRdb's table has in-frame clones only and misses some. Of some 2.1 million clones listed, just under 95% are singletons. Comments on this clone: Its antigen is not known.

CDR3 length: 13 amino acids. Germline V gene lookup returns CDR1 MNHNS and CDR2 SASEGT. V gave up 5 bases and J gave up 5 bases, with 12 bases separating them. Regarding the study as a whole: Naive subsets tended to show greater estimated richness than memory subsets. Among non-shared clonotypes, generation probabilities were lower than among those shared by all four donors.

Sequenced input: naive CD8+ T cells from PBMCs. The J gene is TRBJ2-5, the V gene TRBV6-1, with D perhaps TRBD1 (6 bases). This receptor was taken from a man aged 18 to 30 in good health. Some clones in this sample may be carry-over from other donors' samples. The CDR3 DNA is TGTGCCAGCAGTAACAGGGAATGGGAGACCCAGTACTTC. Translated: CASSNREWETQYF.